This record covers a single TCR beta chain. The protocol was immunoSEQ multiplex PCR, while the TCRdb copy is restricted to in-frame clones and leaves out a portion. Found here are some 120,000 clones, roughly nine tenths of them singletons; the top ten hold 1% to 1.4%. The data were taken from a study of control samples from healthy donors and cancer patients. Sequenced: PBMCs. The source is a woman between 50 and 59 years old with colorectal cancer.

The CDR3 DNA sequence: TGTGCCAGCAGTTTAGAAGATACCTCCTATGGCTACACCTTC. Protein sequence: CASSLEDTSYGYTF. V gene TRBV28 combines with J gene TRBJ1-2; no reliable D call. V lost 2 bases, J lost 4 bases, and 11 bases lay in between. The CDR3 is 14 residues long. Germline V gene lookup returns CDR1 MDHEN and CDR2 SYDVKM.